Here is one T cell receptor beta chain with its context. The data were obtained in a study of cytomegalovirus exposure and HLA in healthy donors. Sequencing was performed with immunoSEQ multiplex PCR; in TCRdb, only in-frame clones are kept and a portion is missing. The table has fewer than 250,000 clones, roughly 84% seen once. V lost 11 bases and J lost 0, with 19 bases in between. CDR1 and CDR2 from the germline V gene are LNHDA and SQIVND (reference sequence). The CDR3 sequence is 15 residues long. This sequence originates from a woman in her 30s in good health and CMV-seropositive. Sequenced input: PBMCs. The chain joins TRBV19 to TRBJ1-1; possible D gene TRBD1, 5 bases. CDR3 loop: CAGKATERLNTEAFF. CDR3 in DNA: TGTGCCGGTAAAGCGACAGAGAGGCTGAACACTGAAGCTTTCTTT.